Each of the 5 T cell receptor beta chains below was sequenced from the same sample in a study of chemoradiotherapy in HPV16-positive cancers. TCRdb keeps only in-frame clones here, not all; method: immunoSEQ multiplex PCR. The sample has about 20,000 clones, around nine tenths seen once; the top ten hold over 4.5%. The specimen was blood, collected from a patient who underwent chemoradiotherapy. All receptors derive from a human donor with HPV-associated anogenital cancer.

The chain has TRBV2 and TRBJ2-5, with 7 nucleotides matching TRBD1. The CDR3 covers 15 residues. V lost 6 bases to trimming and J lost 7 bases; unmatched junction nucleotides: 14. In germline, CDR1 is SNHLY, CDR2 FYNNEI. In DNA form, the CDR3 reads TGTGCCAGCAGAGTACAGGGGTCAGGTCTCGGGACCCAGTACTTC. It specifies CASRVQGSGLGTQYF.

The V and J genes are TRBV5-6 and TRBJ1-2; D uncertain. The CDR3 totals 14 residues. The V and J ends lost 0 bases and 0 bases respectively, with 6 bases between them. Germline values: CDR1 SGHDT, CDR2 YYEEEE. In nucleotides, the CDR3 is TGTGCCAGCAGCTTGGCTGGAGCTAACTATGGCTACACCTTC. Translation gives CASSLAGANYGYTF.

The chain combines TRBV9 with TRBJ1-2; TRBD1 matches 11 bases. The CDR3 length is 14 residues. V was clipped by 3 bases and J by 4 bases; unmatched bases: 2. Germline loops: CDR1 SGDLS, CDR2 YYNGEE. The CDR3 loop reads CASSAGTGGYGYTF. CDR3 DNA sequence: TGTGCCAGCAGCGCCGGGACAGGGGGCTATGGCTACACCTTC.

The gene calls are TRBV11-2 and TRBJ2-7; TRBD2 might be the D (5 bases). CDR1 is SGHAT, CDR2 FQNNGV, per germline. V was trimmed by 0 bases and J by 3 bases, leaving 9 bases between them. The CDR3 extends over 14 amino acids. The CDR3 region has the DNA TGTGCCAGCAGCTTAGATCTGAGGGTCTACGAGCAGTACGTC. Protein sequence: CASSLDLRVYEQYV.

The chain is built from TRBV19 and TRBJ1-1, with unresolved D. Trimming pared 10 bases from V and 1 base from J, leaving 19 bases between. CDR3 size: 15 residues. Germline V CDR1 and CDR2: LNHDA, SQIVND (reference sequence). CDR3 in amino acids: CATTGNGRPNTEAFF. The CDR3 nucleotides read TGTGCCACCACGGGTAACGGCCGTCCGAACACTGAAGCTTTCTTT.